Listed here is a single T cell receptor beta chain. Antigen specificity is unknown. Germline V gene sequence: CDR1 SGHRS, CDR2 YFSETQ. V lost 0 bases, J lost 7 bases, and 14 bases lay in between. There are 15 residues in the CDR3. The culture ran for about 11 days, and then CD4+ T cells were isolated. Two doses of BNT162b2 or mRNA-1273 vaccine were administered to participants. Repertoires were generated with immunoSEQ multiplex PCR, while TCRdb's copy carries only in-frame clones and drops some. This sample yields nearly 45,000 clones, of which approximately 77% are seen a single time; about 8.6% belongs to the top ten. This entry belongs to a study of vaccination effects on CD4 cells after COVID-19.

Material: CD4+ T cells from PBMCs cultured without peptide, obtained after COVID-19 vaccination. The source is a human donor who received a COVID-19 vaccine. The chain has TRBV5-1 and TRBJ2-1; a possible D gene is TRBD2 (7 bases). CDR3 sequence reads: CASSLAPQGGNEQFF. The CDR3 nucleotides are TGCGCCAGCAGCTTGGCACCACAGGGAGGGAATGAGCAGTTCTTC.